In its sample, the clone carrying this T cell receptor (beta chain) was seen a few times. This specimen belongs to a study of T cells after yellow fever vaccination. MiXCR, run by TCRdb on the 5' RACE reads, gives a single entry per CDR3 protein. In the table there are around 350,000 distinct CDR3 sequences, approximately 10% of which are singletons. This CDR3 spans 14 amino acids. CDR1 is SNHLY, CDR2 FYNNEI, per germline. The germline V and J ends were trimmed by 5 bases and 11 bases, with 21 bases remaining between them. The chain couples TRBV2 to TRBJ1-1; weak D call: TRBD1 (5 bases). The clonotype originates from a man aged 18 to 29 who received the YFV17D yellow fever vaccine. Sequencing used PBMCs, obtained on the day of the first yellow fever vaccination. The CDR3 coding sequence is TGTGCCAGCAGTCTAATACCTACCGGGACGATTGCTTTCTTT. It translates to CASSLIPTGTIAFF.